This TCR beta chain was captured in a study of human T cells and chemical hapten exposure. TCRdb reanalysed the RACE reads using MiXCR and keeps one entry per CDR3 protein. The sample shows some 91,000 distinct CDR3 sequences, approximately 13% of them seen only once. This clonotype was recorded at least ten times. Stated time point: patch test 1, 2 weeks after DPC sensitization. This sample's treatment: therapeutic diphenylcyclopropenone sensitization with weekly scalp DPC. The material was whole blood, obtained in connection with sensitization to the hapten diphenylcyclopropenone (DPC). The source is a woman between 35 and 50 years old with alopecia areata. Some clones in this sample may be carry-over from other donors' samples.

The DNA of the CDR3 is TGTGCCAGCTCACCGTCACTTGCGGTTAGCACAGATACGCAGTATTTT. Its protein product is CASSPSLAVSTDTQYF. The chain uses TRBV18 and TRBJ2-3; D is uncertain. This CDR3 has 16 amino acids. Germline V gene lookup returns CDR1 KGHSH and CDR2 LQKENI. The germline V and J ends were trimmed by 3 bases and 0 bases, with 13 bases remaining between them.